A single sample is the source of the 18 T cell receptor beta chains below, sequenced in a study of beta chain features in type 1 diabetes. Their antigens remain unidentified. All of the isolated RNA was reverse transcribed, so expressed TCRB transcripts were sequenced. The table came from immunoSEQ multiplex PCR; TCRdb's copy has only in-frame clones and leaves some out. This sample has fewer than 450,000 clones; roughly 13% occur once, and the top ten carry roughly 0.015%. Study-level results: Shorter TCRB CDR3s, moderately but significantly so, marked every one of the four CD4+ subsets in Type 1 diabetes patients.

Source material: naive CD4+ T cells from blood. These receptor sequences come from a woman aged 18-30 years with type 1 diabetes.

The chain employs TRBV19 and TRBJ2-3, with 12 bases lining up with TRBD2. V was clipped by 8 bases and J by 3 bases; unmatched bases: 6. CDR1 and CDR2 (germline): LNHDA, SQIVND (reference sequence). CDR3 length: 15 residues. The CDR3, as DNA: TGTGCCAGTCGTCTAGCGGGAGGGACTACAGATACGCAGTATTTT. This codes for CASRLAGGTTDTQYF. The full variable domain, completed using reference TRBV19 and TRBJ2-3, is DGGITQSPKYLFRKEGQNVTLSCEQNLNHDAMYWYRQDPGQGLRLIYYSQIVNDFQKGDIAEGYSVSREKKESFPLTVTSAQKNPTAFYLCASRLAGGTTDTQYFGPGTRLTVL.

The chain uses TRBV30 and TRBJ1-2, with 8 bases matching TRBD1. This CDR3 comprises 15 residues. Germline values: CDR1 GTSNPN, CDR2 SVGIG (reference sequence). The V gene end was trimmed by 1 base and the J gene end by 11 bases; junction bases not matched to a gene: 15. The CDR3 spells CAWSALGRGPRRYTF. Here the CDR3 DNA reads TGTGCCTGGAGTGCCCTCGGCAGGGGGCCGCGAAGGTACACCTTC.

This clone occurred a few times. V gene TRBV4-3 combines with J gene TRBJ2-1; D gene uncertain. This CDR3 has 11 amino acids. Trimming removed 1 base at V and 14 bases at J, with 9 bases between. CDR1 is LGHNA and CDR2 is YSLEER in the germline V gene. This CDR3 reads CASSQARLKFF. The CDR3 region has the DNA TGCGCCAGCAGCCAAGCTAGACTTAAGTTCTTC.

The chain joins TRBV30 to TRBJ2-7; 7 bases agree with TRBD2. This CDR3 contains 15 residues. Trimming removed 2 bases from V and 4 bases from J; junction bases left unmatched: 11. The germline gives CDR1 GTSNPN, CDR2 SVGIG (reference sequence). The chain's CDR3 is CAWSIGRLAVYEQYV. In DNA, the CDR3 is TGTGCCTGGAGTATAGGGAGACTAGCAGTTTACGAGCAGTACGTC.

The chain is built from TRBV9 and TRBJ2-1; D gene ambiguous. Germline CDR1 and CDR2: SGDLS and YYNGEE. The germline V and J ends were trimmed by 0 bases and 0 bases, with 10 bases remaining between them. The CDR3 has 16 residues. The CDR3 spells CASSVARSSSYNEQFF. In DNA, the CDR3 is TGTGCCAGCAGCGTAGCTCGGTCGAGCTCCTACAATGAGCAGTTCTTC.

The chain links TRBV5-1 to TRBJ2-7; perhaps TRBD2 as D (6 bases). Germline CDR1 reads SGHRS; CDR2 reads YFSETQ. CDR3 size: 15 residues. With 2 bases removed from V and 2 bases from J, the gap between germline ends came to 14 bases. The CDR3 loop is CASSLDRGGPYEQYF. The CDR3 coding sequence is TGCGCCAGCAGCTTAGACCGGGGAGGTCCCTACGAGCAGTACTTC.

The V and J genes are TRBV10-3 and TRBJ2-1, with TRBD1 matching 8 bases. CDR1 and CDR2 (germline): ENHRY, SYGVKD. Trimming cost V 6 bases and J 8 bases; bases outside gene matches: 3. The CDR3 runs 12 residues. For the CDR3, the DNA is TGTGCCATCAGGGACAGGGCGGATGAGCAGTTCTTC. As protein: CAIRDRADEQFF.

The chain uses TRBV18 and TRBJ2-1, with TRBD2 identical over 11 bases. Losses at the gene ends were 3 bases for V and 8 bases for J; bases not matched to a gene: 6. Per germline, CDR1 KGHSH and CDR2 LQKENI. CDR3 size: 15 residues. The CDR3 sequence: CASSPILAGADEQFF. The DNA of the CDR3 is TGTGCCAGCTCACCCATACTAGCGGGAGCGGATGAGCAGTTCTTC.

This clone appeared a few times. The chain carries TRBV7-2 and TRBJ2-4, with D perhaps TRBD2 (5 bases). Germline V gene sequence: CDR1 SGHTA, CDR2 FQGNSA. The CDR3 sequence is 12 residues long. Trimming stripped 5 bases from V and 8 bases from J, with 10 bases between. Written as DNA, the CDR3 is TGTGCCAGCAGCCCCCCGCGGGACATTCAGTACTTC. Translation gives CASSPPRDIQYF.

The chain combines TRBV6-5 with TRBJ2-5; 9 bases map to TRBD1. This CDR3 contains 16 residues. After removal of 0 bases from V and 4 bases from J, the junction contained 6 bases not matched to a gene. Germline CDR1 reads MNHEY; CDR2 reads SVGAGI. CDR3 protein: CASSYSYGQGRETQYF. For the CDR3, the DNA is TGTGCCAGCAGTTACTCTTACGGACAGGGGAGAGAGACCCAGTACTTC.

This clone was recorded a few times. The gene calls are TRBV9 and TRBJ2-2; D might be TRBD2 (6 bases). V was trimmed by 2 bases and J by 6 bases, leaving 20 bases between them. The CDR3 runs 17 residues. Germline CDR1 and CDR2: SGDLS and YYNGEE. DNA of the CDR3: TGTGCCAGCAGCGTCCGGGACCTCCAAGGAGGGGCCGGGGAGCTGTTTTTT. Residues: CASSVRDLQGGAGELFF.

V and J are TRBV30 and TRBJ2-1; D ambiguous. Trimming removed 2 bases from V and 0 bases from J, with 5 bases in between. CDR3 length: 13 residues. In germline, CDR1 is GTSNPN, CDR2 SVGIG (reference sequence). CDR3 residues: CAWSRSSYNEQFF. The CDR3 DNA reads as TGTGCCTGGAGTCGGAGCTCCTACAATGAGCAGTTCTTC.

The chain combines TRBV5-1 with TRBJ2-7; D possibly corresponds to TRBD2 (6 bases). The germline V and J ends were trimmed by 4 bases and 3 bases, with 17 bases remaining between them. The CDR3 length is 15 residues. Germline CDR1 and CDR2: SGHRS and YFSETQ. The CDR3 loop reads CASSVAVGHYYEQYF. In DNA, the CDR3 is TGCGCCAGCAGCGTAGCGGTAGGCCATTACTACGAGCAGTACTTC.

CDR3: CASSFTGIRTGANVLTF. DNA for the CDR3: TGCGCCAGCAGCTTCACAGGCATTAGGACTGGGGCCAACGTCCTGACTTTC. The gene calls are TRBV5-1 and TRBJ2-6; D perhaps matches TRBD1 (5 bases). This CDR3 region has 17 residues. Per the germline V gene, CDR1 is SGHRS and CDR2 is YFSETQ. V lost 2 bases and J 2 bases, leaving 14 bases between the germline ends.

The CDR3 sequence: CASSYTRTIRDTQYF. In DNA form, the CDR3 reads TGTGCCAGCAGCTACACCCGGACTATTCGGGATACGCAGTATTTT. The gene calls are TRBV11-2 and TRBJ2-3; TRBD2 might be the D (6 bases). V lost 4 bases and J 6 bases, leaving 17 bases between the germline ends. The CDR3 loop spans 15 amino acids. Per the germline V gene, CDR1 is SGHAT and CDR2 is FQNNGV.

In its sample, this clone was seen a few times. V is TRBV28 and J is TRBJ2-7; weak D call: TRBD1 (7 bases). The V and J ends lost 2 bases and 2 bases respectively, with 13 bases between them. The CDR3 is 15 residues long. CDR1 is MDHEN and CDR2 is SYDVKM in the germline V gene. The CDR3 protein is CASSLAGQLTYEQYF. DNA for the CDR3: TGTGCCAGCAGTTTAGCGGGACAGCTAACCTACGAGCAGTACTTC. Complete variable domain (other parts from reference TRBV28 and TRBJ2-7): DVKVTQSSRYLVKRTGEKVFLECVQDMDHENMFWYRQDPGLGLRLIYFSYDVKMKEKGDIPEGYSVSREKKERFSLILESASTNQTSMYLCASSLAGQLTYEQYFGPGTRLTVT.

The rearrangement joins TRBV10-3 to TRBJ2-2, with 8 bases matching TRBD2. V was pared by 6 bases and J by 0 bases, with 12 bases of the junction left unmatched. The CDR3 consists of 18 residues. Germline V lookup: CDR1 ENHRY, CDR2 SYGVKD. For the CDR3, the DNA is TGTGCCATCAGCCCGATCCCGACTAGCGATCCGAACACCGGGGAGCTGTTTTTT. As protein: CAISPIPTSDPNTGELFF.

This clone has only one observation. The J gene is TRBJ1-2, the V gene TRBV9; 8 positions agree with TRBD1. In germline, CDR1 is SGDLS, CDR2 YYNGEE. This CDR3 has 15 amino acids. The junction had 8 bases not matched to a gene; V was cut back by 5 bases and J by 2 bases. CDR3: CASRTPGGLNYGYTF. The CDR3 DNA follows: TGTGCCAGCAGGACCCCAGGGGGCTTGAACTATGGCTACACCTTC. The full variable domain, rest sourced from reference TRBV9 and TRBJ1-2, is DSGVTQTPKHLITATGQRVTLRCSPRSGDLSVYWYQQSLDQGLQFLIQYYNGEERAKGNILERFSAQQFPDLHSELNLSSLELGDSALYFCASRTPGGLNYGYTFGSGTRLTVV.